This is a list of T cell receptor beta chains from one sample in a study of brain T cells in children with intractable seizures. Profiling relied on immunoSEQ multiplex PCR, and the TCRdb table lists in-frame clones only, not all of them. This table has 80,000 or so clones, around 93% appearing once. Here the sequenced sample was peripheral blood, taken at surgery. These receptors all stem from a boy in the first two years of life with tuberous sclerosis and intractable seizures. Both conserved end residues are part of each CDR3. A D gene is named only where the DNA matches it firmly. Clone size is stated in some rows and not others, as once, few, many or a class when expanded.

>TRBJ1-5|TRBD1|16|NA|TRBV19
CASSILGDSSNQPQHF
TGTGCCAGTAGTATCCTGGGGGACAGTAGCAATCAGCCCCAGCATTTT
>TRBJ2-1|TRBD1|16|NA|TRBV4-1
CASSHDRDSSYNEQFF
TGCGCCAGCAGCCACGACAGGGACAGCTCCTACAATGAGCAGTTCTTC
>TRBJ2-6|NA|16|NA|TRBV15
CATSRDRSSGANVLTF
TGTGCCACCAGCAGAGATAGGAGTTCTGGGGCCAACGTCCTGACTTTC
>TRBJ1-2|NA|14|once|TRBV2
CASSARSSLDGYTF
TGTGCCAGCAGTGCGAGGAGTAGTTTAGATGGCTACACCTTC
>TRBJ2-1|NA|14|NA|TRBV5-1
CASQRTGSYNEQFF
TGCGCCAGCCAGAGGACTGGCTCCTACAATGAGCAGTTCTTC
>TRBJ2-1|TRBD2|16|NA|TRBV7-8
CASRPALAGVYNEQFF
TGTGCCAGCCGCCCGGCCCTAGCGGGAGTTTACAATGAGCAGTTCTTC
>TRBJ2-1|NA|13|NA|TRBV24-1
CATRGPDNNEQFF
TGTGCCACCAGAGGGCCGGACAACAATGAGCAGTTCTTC
>TRBJ2-1|NA|14|NA|TRBV9
CASSVVGVGNEQFF
TGTGCCAGCAGCGTAGTGGGGGTGGGGAATGAGCAGTTCTTC
>TRBJ1-1|NA|12|NA|TRBV5-1
CASSLTNTEAFF
TGCGCCAGCAGCTTGACAAACACTGAAGCTTTCTTT
>TRBJ1-5|TRBD1|15|NA|TRBV4-1
CASSLEDREYQPQHF
TGCGCCAGCAGCCTAGAAGACAGGGAATATCAGCCCCAGCATTTT
>TRBJ1-4|TRBD1|16|NA|TRBV18
CASSPQGAAGNEKLFF
TGTGCCAGCTCACCACAGGGGGCAGCGGGAAATGAAAAACTGTTTTTT
>TRBJ2-7|TRBD1|13|NA|TRBV9
CASSNGQDYEQYF
TGTGCCAGCAGCAACGGACAGGACTACGAGCAGTACTTC
>TRBJ1-2|NA|15|NA|TRBV15
CATSSSVTGRYGYTF
TGTGCCACCAGCTCTTCTGTTACAGGGAGATATGGCTACACCTTC
>TRBJ2-7|NA|14|NA|TRBV30
CAWSVGPGTYEQYF
TGTGCCTGGAGTGTGGGACCAGGTACCTACGAGCAGTACTTC
>TRBJ2-2|TRBD1|15|NA|TRBV3-1/TRBV3-2
CASSQGGGRTGELFF
TGTGCCAGCAGCCAAGGAGGGGGCCGAACCGGGGAGCTGTTTTTT
>TRBJ2-3|NA|11|NA|TRBV6-5
CASMGADTQYF
TGTGCCAGCATGGGGGCAGATACGCAGTATTTT
>TRBJ1-1|NA|13|NA|TRBV29-1
CSVDTSGYTEAFF
TGCAGCGTTGATACCAGCGGTTACACTGAAGCTTTCTTT
>TRBJ1-4|TRBD1|14|NA|TRBV2
CASISRGNNEKLFF
TGTGCCAGCATCTCCAGGGGGAATAATGAAAAACTGTTTTTT
>TRBJ1-2|TRBD1|15|NA|TRBV6-5
CASSVATGEAYGYTF
TGTGCCAGCAGCGTAGCGACAGGGGAAGCCTATGGCTACACCTTC
>TRBJ2-3|NA|15|NA|TRBV2
CASITAGWETDTQYF
TGTGCCAGCATTACGGCGGGGTGGGAGACAGATACGCAGTATTTT
>TRBJ2-5|NA|14|NA|TRBV27
CASSLSHRGETQYF
TGTGCCAGCAGTTTAAGCCATCGGGGGGAGACCCAGTACTTC
>TRBJ1-5|NA|14|once|TRBV11-2
CASSKDGVGQPQHF
TGTGCCAGCAGCAAGGACGGGGTAGGGCAGCCCCAGCATTTT
>TRBJ2-7|NA|11|few|TRBV14
CASSRSYEQYF
TGTGCCAGCAGCCGCTCCTACGAGCAGTACTTC